This T cell receptor (beta chain) is drawn from a study of blood T cell repertoires in COVID-19. Study summary: The United States, Italy and Spain provided the acute and convalescent COVID-19 samples.

Germline CDR1 and CDR2: DFQATT and SNEGSKA (reference sequence). Germline trimming cut 6 bases from V and 7 bases from J; bases unmatched to any gene: 9. The CDR3 contains 14 residues. Source study methods: The assay estimated nucleated cells by amplifying reference gene primers. TCRdb keeps only in-frame clones here, not all; method: immunoSEQ multiplex PCR. V and J calls and clone size are copied from that table; D and trimming were computed from the DNA. The table lists some 200,000 clones, approximately 90% of them singletons. This chain links TRBV20-1 with TRBJ2-3; TRBD1 aligns across 11 bases. Input material: peripheral blood. This TCR was recovered from a man aged 65-85 years with acute or convalescent COVID-19. The CDR3 coding sequence is TGCAGTGCCAGTGGACAGGGGGCGCCTAATACGCAGTATTTT. Translated, it gives CSASGQGAPNTQYF.